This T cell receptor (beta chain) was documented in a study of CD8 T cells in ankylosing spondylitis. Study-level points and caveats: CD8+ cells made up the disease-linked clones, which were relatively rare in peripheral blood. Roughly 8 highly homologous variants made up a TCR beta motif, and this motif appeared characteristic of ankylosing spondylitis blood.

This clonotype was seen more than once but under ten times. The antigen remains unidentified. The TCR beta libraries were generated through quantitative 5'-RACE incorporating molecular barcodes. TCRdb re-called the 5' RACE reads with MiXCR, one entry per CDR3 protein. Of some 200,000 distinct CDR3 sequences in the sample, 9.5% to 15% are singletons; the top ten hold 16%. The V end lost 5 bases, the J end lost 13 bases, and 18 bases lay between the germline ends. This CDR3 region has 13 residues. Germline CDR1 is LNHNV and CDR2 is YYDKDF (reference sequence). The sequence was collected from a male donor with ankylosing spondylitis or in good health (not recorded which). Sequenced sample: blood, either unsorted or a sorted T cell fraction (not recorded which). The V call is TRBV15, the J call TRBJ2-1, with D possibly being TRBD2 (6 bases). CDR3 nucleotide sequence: TGTGCCACCAGCCCCCCCGGGGGATATATCCAGTTCTTC. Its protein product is CATSPPGGYIQFF.